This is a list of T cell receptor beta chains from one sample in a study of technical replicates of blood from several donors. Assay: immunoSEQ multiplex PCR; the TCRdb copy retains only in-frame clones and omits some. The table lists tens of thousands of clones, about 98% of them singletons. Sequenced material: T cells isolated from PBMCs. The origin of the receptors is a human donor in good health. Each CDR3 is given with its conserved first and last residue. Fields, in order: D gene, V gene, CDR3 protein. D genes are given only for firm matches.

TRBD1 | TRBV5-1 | CASSLGGQGSYEQYF
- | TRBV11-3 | CASSPGGVNTEAFF
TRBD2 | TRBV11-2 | CASSQLTSGGVQETQYF
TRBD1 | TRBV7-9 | CASSFQTGPFATNEKLFF
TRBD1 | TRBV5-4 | CASSLQGARSEAFF
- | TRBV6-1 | CASSESTTYEQYF
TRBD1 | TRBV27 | CASSSSTGVTYEQYF
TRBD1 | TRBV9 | CASSHGQAMHTDTQYF
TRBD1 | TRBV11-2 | CASRPPDRSNYGYTF
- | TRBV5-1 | CASRSGHEWSYEQYF
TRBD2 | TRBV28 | CASSLFSGSTDTQYF
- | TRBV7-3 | CASSLVTGMEKLFF
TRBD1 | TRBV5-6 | CASSTSGQALYEQYF
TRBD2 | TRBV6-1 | CASSESGRPEQYF
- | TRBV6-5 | CASSYLGPSGANVLTF
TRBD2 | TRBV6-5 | CASSWGLETDTQYF
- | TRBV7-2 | CATSSLQETQYF
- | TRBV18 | CASSPPVPEGEKLFF
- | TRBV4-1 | CASSQDSPPRWVAEAFF
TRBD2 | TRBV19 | CASSIISGSLSYNEQFF
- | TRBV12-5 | CASGLVLTGESSYEQYF
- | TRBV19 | CASSAIMNTEAFF
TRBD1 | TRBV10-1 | CASSQYVTGTGDNEQFF
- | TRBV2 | CASTSVGNEQFF
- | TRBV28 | CASSLDYDSYEQYF
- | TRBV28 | CASKDRIAFF
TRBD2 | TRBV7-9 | CASSLARGTYEQYF
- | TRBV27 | CASSLVSGDLTEAFF
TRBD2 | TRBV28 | CASSNPLAGVNEQFF
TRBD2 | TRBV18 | CASSQERLAALDTQYF
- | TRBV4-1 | CASSQASSDTGELFF
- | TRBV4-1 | CASSQDSRGNTEAFF
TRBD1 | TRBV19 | CASSTTTGGLAGRYF
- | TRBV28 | CASSPRGQPQHF
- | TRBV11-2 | CASSLGRTFYNEQFF
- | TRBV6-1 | CASSLTPKNTEAFF
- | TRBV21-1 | CASSKVTLECPQHF
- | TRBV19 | CASSTRGIVQYF
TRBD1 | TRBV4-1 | CASSQTDRVNTEAFF
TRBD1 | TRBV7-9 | CASSLDKSGQIYNEQFF
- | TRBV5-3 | CARSPLGSIGSLNEKLFF
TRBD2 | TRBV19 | CASSIIWTSGTYEQYF
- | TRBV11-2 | CASGAGTYEQYF
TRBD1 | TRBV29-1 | CSVRDRGVPALKDYGYTF
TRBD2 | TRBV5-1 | CASRGSSGANEQFF
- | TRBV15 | CATSGGEGVYAEAFF
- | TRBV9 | CASSPAGMDTGELFF
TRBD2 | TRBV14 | CASSQPGTSLIYNEQFF
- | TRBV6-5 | CASSATTDTQYF
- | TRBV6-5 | CASSYSSGLETQYF
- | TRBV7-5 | CVRSLEVHPGGPAGQYF
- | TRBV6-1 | CASSEMAANYGYTF
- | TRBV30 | CAWSVGWEVGQPQHF
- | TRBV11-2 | CASSFRGTGLFF
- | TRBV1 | CTSSQEVGDSLNEKLFF
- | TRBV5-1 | CASSAPPGETQYF